The rows below give T cell receptor beta chains drawn from one sample of a study of identical twins. TCRdb passed the 5' RACE reads through MiXCR, listing each CDR3 protein once. This sample has roughly 750,000 distinct CDR3 sequences; around 20% occur once, and the top ten carry around 4.4%. The same specimen was also included in a second study, on T cells expressing NK-cell markers.

The sequenced sample was PBMCs. The receptors shown here come from a young woman in good health. CDR3s include the opening cysteine and the closing phenylalanine or tryptophan. Fields, in order: CDR3 protein, CDR3 DNA, V gene, clone size, D gene, J gene. A D gene is named only where the DNA matches it firmly. Clone size appears in some rows only: once, few, many, or a class for an expanded clone.

CASLSDTVYGYTF TGTGCCAGCTTGAGTGACACGGTCTATGGCTACACCTTC TRBV12-3/TRBV12-4 few - TRBJ1-2
CASSQDPRQETQYF TGTGCCAGCAGCCAAGATCCGCGGCAAGAGACCCAGTACTTC TRBV3-1 - - TRBJ2-5
CASTPIASGNTIYF TGTGCCAGCACCCCCATTGCTTCTGGAAACACCATATATTTT TRBV12-3/TRBV12-4 few - TRBJ1-3
CASSPGLSELYEQYF TGTGCCAGCAGCCCAGGTTTAAGCGAATTATACGAGCAGTACTTC TRBV7-2 - - TRBJ2-7
CASSSWLAGSDTQYF TGTGCCAGCAGCTCCTGGCTAGCGGGTTCAGATACGCAGTATTTT TRBV7-2 - TRBD2 TRBJ2-3
CSASHSSGGAGELFF TGCAGTGCTAGCCACTCTAGCGGGGGGGCCGGGGAGCTGTTTTTT TRBV20-1 few TRBD2 TRBJ2-2
CASSLLDREYNEQFF TGTGCCAGCAGCTTGTTGGATAGAGAATACAATGAGCAGTTCTTC TRBV5-8 few - TRBJ2-1
CSARDQTSVNTQYF TGCAGTGCTAGAGATCAAACTAGCGTGAATACGCAGTATTTT TRBV20-1 many TRBD2 TRBJ2-3
CASSAAGTLDEQFF TGTGCCAGCAGCGCAGCCGGGACGCTCGATGAGCAGTTCTTC TRBV9 few - TRBJ2-1
CSVVWNTEAFF TGCAGCGTTGTTTGGAACACTGAAGCTTTCTTT TRBV29-1 few - TRBJ1-1
CASSVVSGTSTDTQYF TGTGCCAGCAGCGTAGTTAGCGGGACTAGCACAGATACGCAGTATTTT TRBV9 - TRBD2 TRBJ2-3
CASRPAGGEDTQYF TGTGCCAGCCGCCCGGCGGGAGGAGAAGATACGCAGTATTTT TRBV5-4 - TRBD2 TRBJ2-3
CASSSWNTGELFF TGTGCCAGCAGTTCGTGGAACACCGGGGAGCTGTTTTTT TRBV7-3 - - TRBJ2-2
CRATTGAYDTQYF TGCAGGGCTACGACGGGAGCTTACGATACGCAGTATTTT TRBV20-1 - - TRBJ2-3
CAWSWGLSGNTIYF TGTGCCTGGAGTTGGGGTCTCTCTGGAAACACCATATATTTT TRBV30 - - TRBJ1-3
CATSRDGEQFF TGTGCCACCAGCAGAGATGGTGAGCAGTTCTTC TRBV15 - - TRBJ2-1
CASSISVSTGELFF TGCGCCAGCAGCATCAGCGTATCCACCGGGGAGCTGTTTTTT TRBV5-1 few - TRBJ2-2
CASSLAGTGPTDTQYF TGTGCCAGCAGCTTAGCTGGGACAGGCCCCACAGATACGCAGTATTTT TRBV7-2 - TRBD1 TRBJ2-3
CASSQALTYNEQFF TGCGCCAGCAGCCAGGCCCTTACTTACAATGAGCAGTTCTTC TRBV4-3 - - TRBJ2-1
CSVADRFNTEAFF TGCAGCGTAGCTGACAGGTTCAACACTGAAGCTTTCTTT TRBV29-1 - - TRBJ1-1
CASQLAGGPGNEQFF TGTGCCAGCCAACTAGCGGGAGGGCCGGGCAATGAGCAGTTCTTC TRBV11-2 few TRBD2 TRBJ2-1
CASRTGNTGELFF TGTGCCAGCAGGACAGGGAACACCGGGGAGCTGTTTTTT TRBV12-3/TRBV12-4 few - TRBJ2-2
CATSSGLAAYNEQFF TGTGCCACCAGCAGTGGACTAGCGGCTTACAATGAGCAGTTCTTC TRBV15 - TRBD2 TRBJ2-1
CASSASGTYSSEQYF TGTGCCAGCAGTGCCTCCGGGACATACTCCTCCGAGCAGTACTTC TRBV2 - - TRBJ2-7
CASSPASGGTYEQYF TGTGCCAGCAGCCCGGCTAGCGGGGGGACCTACGAGCAGTACTTC TRBV7-9 many TRBD2 TRBJ2-7
CATSRDPTDTQYF TGTGCCACCAGCAGAGATCCCACAGATACGCAGTATTTT TRBV15 many - TRBJ2-3
CSGRLAGRADTQYF TGCAGTGGTAGACTAGCGGGGAGGGCAGATACGCAGTATTTT TRBV20-1 - TRBD2 TRBJ2-3
CASSSRQGTLPWYF TGTGCCAGCAGTTCTCGACAGGGGACCCTCCCGTGGTACTTC TRBV6-5 few TRBD1 TRBJ2-7
CSVRGGSSYEQYF TGCAGCGTCCGTGGCGGGAGCTCCTACGAGCAGTACTTC TRBV29-1 many TRBD2 TRBJ2-7
CASSYRQGEPSSSYNEQFF TGTGCCAGCAGTTACCGGCAGGGAGAACCTAGCAGTTCCTACAATGAGCAGTTCTTC TRBV6-5 few - TRBJ2-1
CATSTLAGGTYNEQFF TGTGCCACCAGCACCCTAGCGGGAGGGACCTACAATGAGCAGTTCTTC TRBV15 - TRBD2 TRBJ2-1
CSARDGLAGISGEYF TGCAGTGCTAGAGATGGTCTAGCGGGCATCTCAGGGGAGTACTTC TRBV20-1 - TRBD2 TRBJ2-7
CASSEPQGLNSPLHF TGTGCCAGCAGCGAGCCCCAGGGTCTGAATTCACCCCTCCACTTT TRBV3-1 - - TRBJ1-6
CASSLWVYNEQFF TGTGCCAGCAGTTTATGGGTTTACAATGAGCAGTTCTTC TRBV12-3/TRBV12-4 many - TRBJ2-1
CASSLVGKEAFF TGTGCCAGCAGCTTAGTTGGTAAGGAAGCTTTCTTT TRBV11-3 - - TRBJ1-1
CASSLTGTRGELFF TGTGCCAGCAGCTTAACCGGGACTCGCGGGGAGCTGTTTTTT TRBV14 few - TRBJ2-2
CASSSSRGGKTDTQYF TGTGCCAGCAGCTCATCGCGGGGGGGCAAGACAGATACGCAGTATTTT TRBV7-6 - TRBD2 TRBJ2-3
CASRPRDPKYNEQFF TGTGCCAGCAGACCTCGGGACCCTAAATACAATGAGCAGTTCTTC TRBV12-3/TRBV12-4 - - TRBJ2-1
CASSLATGLDTEAFF TGTGCCAGCAGCTTAGCGACAGGGCTCGACACTGAAGCTTTCTTT TRBV7-8 - TRBD1 TRBJ1-1
CASSFLAGYTDTQYF TGTGCCAGCAGTTTCCTAGCGGGGTACACAGATACGCAGTATTTT TRBV12-3/TRBV12-4 many TRBD2 TRBJ2-3
CASSPGQFYGYTF TGTGCCAGCAGCCCGGGGCAGTTCTATGGCTACACCTTC TRBV6-1 - - TRBJ1-2
CSATTRTALTQYF TGCAGTGCTACTACCCGGACAGCTCTTACGCAGTATTTT TRBV20-1 - - TRBJ2-3
CASSLVPAGAYEQYF TGTGCCAGCAGTTTGGTTCCAGCGGGGGCTTACGAGCAGTACTTC TRBV27 - TRBD2 TRBJ2-7
CASSSPGAFTDTQYF TGTGCCAGCAGCTCGCCGGGGGCCTTCACAGATACGCAGTATTTT TRBV7-9 - - TRBJ2-3
CASSSASGVSYNEQFF TGTGCCAGCAGCAGCGCTAGCGGAGTATCCTACAATGAGCAGTTCTTC TRBV5-5 - TRBD2 TRBJ2-1
CASNWERGLDEQFF TGCGCCAGCAATTGGGAAAGGGGGCTTGATGAGCAGTTCTTC TRBV5-1 - TRBD1 TRBJ2-1
CASSVGHMSGSTLEQYF TGTGCCAGTAGTGTCGGACACATGTCGGGATCTACGTTAGAGCAGTACTTC TRBV19 - - TRBJ2-7
CASSDGDYEQYF TGCGCCAGCAGCGATGGAGACTACGAGCAGTACTTC TRBV5-1 many - TRBJ2-7
CASMRGRNYGYTF TGTGCCAGCATGAGGGGGCGAAACTATGGCTACACCTTC TRBV6-1 - TRBD1 TRBJ1-2
CASSLVPEETQYF TGTGCCAGCAGCTTAGTCCCTGAAGAGACCCAGTACTTC TRBV7-2 - - TRBJ2-5
CSAREPAGHLEAFF TGCAGTGCTAGAGAGCCAGCGGGACACCTTGAAGCTTTCTTT TRBV20-1 - - TRBJ1-1
CASSTDIYYGYTF TGTGCCAGCAGCACTGACATCTACTATGGCTACACCTTC TRBV7-2 - - TRBJ1-2